This T cell receptor beta chain was sequenced during a study of chemoradiotherapy in HPV16-positive cancers. Sequenced by immunoSEQ multiplex PCR; TCRdb stores in-frame clones only, minus some. Altogether about 32,000 clones are present, roughly nine tenths being singletons, with the ten largest covering 2.5% to 3.5%. Study-level results: Better recurrence-free survival went with HPV-responsive T-cell expansion in HPV16-positive patients. During treatment, candidate HPV-specific clones and E7-related motifs expanded in tumor.

Details on this clone: What it binds is unknown.

The CDR3 is 15 amino acids. The V and J ends lost 5 bases and 5 bases, in that order; junction bases with no gene match: 9. Germline loops: CDR1 SEHNR, CDR2 FQNEAQ (reference sequence). The sequenced sample was blood, obtained from a patient who underwent chemoradiotherapy. The chain couples TRBV7-9 to TRBJ2-3; 8 bases align to TRBD1. The sequence was collected from a human donor with HPV-associated anogenital cancer. The CDR3 here is CASSPQTGDEDTQYF. CDR3 in DNA: TGTGCCAGCAGCCCCCAGACAGGGGATGAAGATACGCAGTATTTT.